The present T cell receptor (beta chain) was sequenced within a study of radiation and T cells in renal cell carcinoma. Overall study findings and caveats: Top tumor clonotypes rose in blood 2 weeks post-radiation, then contracted.

Noted time point: blood 2 weeks post-SBRT. Treatment in this sample: 15 Gy SBRT to primary tumor, nephrectomy 4 weeks later. The count of this clone is one. Its antigen is not identified. Only in-frame clones appear in the TCRdb table, and some are missing; sequencing was by immunoSEQ multiplex PCR. The data show roughly 130,000 clones, around nine tenths seen once. Per germline, CDR1 SNHLY and CDR2 FYNNEI. V dropped 3 bases and J dropped 0 bases, with 7 bases sitting between them. The CDR3 covers 14 residues. The sequencing here drew on blood, taken from a patient whose treatment included radiotherapy and nephrectomy. The V gene is TRBV2, the J gene TRBJ2-3; D is unclear. The receptor was isolated from a woman in her seventies with renal cell carcinoma. This CDR3 reads CASSEEYSTDTQYF. The CDR3, as DNA: TGTGCCAGCAGTGAGGAGTACAGCACAGATACGCAGTATTTT.